This T cell receptor (beta chain) was retrieved from a study of shared clonotypes between healthy human individuals. It was CD45RO-negative cells, positively selected for CCR7, that made up naive CD8 cells, with terminally differentiated effector memory CD45RA+ cells excluded. Method: immunoSEQ multiplex PCR; TCRdb's copy keeps in-frame clones and lacks some. The sample consists of about 550,000 clones, nearly 97% of them appearing once. The ends were cut back, 6 bases at V and 3 bases at J, with 15 bases in the middle. CDR3 length equals 14 residues. CDR1 and CDR2 (germline): MNHEY, SMNVEV (reference sequence).

The chain combines TRBV27 with TRBJ2-7; TRBD1 or TRBD2 may be the D gene (5 bases each). Source material: naive CD8+ T cells sorted from blood. This TCR was recovered from a woman between 25 and 40 years old in good health. This chain's CDR3 is CASSRGVIDYEQYF. The CDR3 DNA sequence: TGTGCCAGCAGCCGAGGGGTAATAGACTACGAGCAGTACTTC.